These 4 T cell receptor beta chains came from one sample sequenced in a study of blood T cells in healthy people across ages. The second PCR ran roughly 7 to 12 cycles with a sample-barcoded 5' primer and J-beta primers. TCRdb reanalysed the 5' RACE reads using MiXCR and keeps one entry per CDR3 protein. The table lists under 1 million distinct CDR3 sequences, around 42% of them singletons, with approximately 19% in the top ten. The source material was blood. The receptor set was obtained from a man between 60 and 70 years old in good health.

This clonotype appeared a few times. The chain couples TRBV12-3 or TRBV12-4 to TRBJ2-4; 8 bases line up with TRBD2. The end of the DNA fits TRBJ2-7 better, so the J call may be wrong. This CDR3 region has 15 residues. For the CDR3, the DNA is TGTGCCAGCAGTCCAGAGCGGGGGATGACCTACGAGCAGTACTTC. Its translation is CASSPERGMTYEQYF.

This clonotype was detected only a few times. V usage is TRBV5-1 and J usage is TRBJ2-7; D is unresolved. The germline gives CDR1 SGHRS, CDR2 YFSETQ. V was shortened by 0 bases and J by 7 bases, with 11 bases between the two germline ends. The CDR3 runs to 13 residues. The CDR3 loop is CASSLEGRGEQYF. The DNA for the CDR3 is TGCGCCAGCAGCTTGGAGGGTCGTGGGGAGCAGTACTTC.

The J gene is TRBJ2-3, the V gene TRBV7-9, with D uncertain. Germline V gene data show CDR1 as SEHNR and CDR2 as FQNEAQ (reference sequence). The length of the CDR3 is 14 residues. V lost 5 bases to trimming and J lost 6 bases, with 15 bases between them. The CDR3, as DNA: TGTGCCAGCAGCCTTAGCCAGGTTTGGGATACGCAGTATTTT. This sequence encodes CASSLSQVWDTQYF.

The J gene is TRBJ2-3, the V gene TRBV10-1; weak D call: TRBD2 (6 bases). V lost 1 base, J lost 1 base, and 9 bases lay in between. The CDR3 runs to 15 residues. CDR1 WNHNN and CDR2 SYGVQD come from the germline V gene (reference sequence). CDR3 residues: CASSEWRGCTDTQYF. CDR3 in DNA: TGCGCCAGCAGTGAGTGGCGGGGATGCACAGATACGCAGTATTTT.